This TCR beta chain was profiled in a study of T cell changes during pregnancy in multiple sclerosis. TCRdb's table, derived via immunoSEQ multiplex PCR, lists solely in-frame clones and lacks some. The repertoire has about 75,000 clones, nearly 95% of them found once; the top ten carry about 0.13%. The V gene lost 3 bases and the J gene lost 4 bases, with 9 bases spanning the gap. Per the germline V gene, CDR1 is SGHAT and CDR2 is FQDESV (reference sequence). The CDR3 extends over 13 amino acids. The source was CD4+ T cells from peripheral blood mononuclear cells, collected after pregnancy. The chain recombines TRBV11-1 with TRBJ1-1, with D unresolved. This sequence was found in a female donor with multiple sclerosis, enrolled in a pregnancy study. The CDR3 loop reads CASSLELRTEAFF. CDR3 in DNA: TGTGCCAGCAGCTTGGAGCTCCGCACTGAAGCTTTCTTT.